Each of the 20 T cell receptor beta chains below was sequenced from the same sample in a study of blood T cell repertoires in COVID-19 (dated by TCRdb to 2020 to 2022). The library was prepared using the immunoSEQ multiplex PCR assay. Here the immuneACCESS table is served through TCRdb, limited to in-frame sequences with V and J called. Missing clones are a known gap in these copies; in checked studies unresolved V genes cover under half, and the rest lacks a known reason. This sample lists 430,000 or so clones; 88% were detected once. The ten largest account for over 1.5% of the sample. Source material: PBMCs or T cells enriched from blood (not recorded which). Receptor source: a woman between 35 and 50 years old who had recovered from COVID-19.

The gene calls are TRBV7-8 and TRBJ2-2; perhaps TRBD2 as D (6 bases). The CDR3 has 16 amino acids. CDR1 SGHVS and CDR2 FQNEAQ come from the germline V gene. The V and J ends lost 0 bases and 7 bases respectively, with 15 bases between them. CDR3 sequence (DNA): TGTGCCAGCAGCTTAGCCATCCGAGTGGAGGGCGGGGAGCTGTTTTTT. This codes for CASSLAIRVEGGELFF.

The chain has TRBV6-1 and TRBJ2-1; TRBD2 might be the D (7 bases). This CDR3 has 16 amino acids. Trimming took off 0 bases at V and 3 bases at J, with 12 bases between the two ends. Germline CDR1 and CDR2: MNHNS and SASEGT. CDR3 sequence reads: CASSEALGGDYNEQFF. The CDR3, as DNA: TGTGCCAGCAGTGAAGCGCTAGGGGGGGACTACAATGAGCAGTTCTTC.

CDR3: CASSFPGASTDTQYF. CDR3 nucleotides: TGTGCCAGCAGTTTCCCAGGGGCTAGCACAGATACGCAGTATTTT. The genes are TRBV27 and TRBJ2-3; D possibly corresponds to TRBD1 (6 bases). Germline values: CDR1 MNHEY, CDR2 SMNVEV (reference sequence). This CDR3 region has 15 residues. Trimming pared 3 bases from V and 0 bases from J, leaving 10 bases between.

The chain uses TRBV27 and TRBJ2-7, with 9 bases aligning to TRBD1. Germline values: CDR1 MNHEY, CDR2 SMNVEV (reference sequence). The CDR3 loop spans 15 amino acids. J gave up 1 base and V 5 bases, and 6 bases lay outside the gene matches. In DNA form, the CDR3 reads TGTGCCAGCAGTGCGGACAGGGGACATTCCTACGAGCAGTACTTC. Its translation is CASSADRGHSYEQYF.

The chain is built from TRBV6-5 and TRBJ2-7; 10 positions match TRBD1. With V trimmed by 0 bases and J by 4 bases, 6 bases remained unmatched. The CDR3 is 16 residues long. Looked up from germline, CDR1 is MNHEY and CDR2 is SVGAGI. The DNA of the CDR3 is TGTGCCAGCAGTTACTCGTACGGGACAGGGGATTACGAGCAGTACTTC. As protein: CASSYSYGTGDYEQYF.

CDR3 loop: CASSRWVGATQETQYF. The CDR3 DNA is TGTGCCAGCAGCCGATGGGTGGGCGCAACGCAAGAGACCCAGTACTTC. The chain couples TRBV27 to TRBJ2-5, with D hard to call. In germline, CDR1 is MNHEY, CDR2 SMNVEV (reference sequence). V dropped 6 bases and J dropped 2 bases, with 19 bases sitting between them. The CDR3 loop spans 16 amino acids.

The count of this clone is one. The genes are TRBV5-8 and TRBJ2-7; no definite D call. The germline V and J ends were trimmed by 0 bases and 2 bases, with 9 bases remaining between them. The length of the CDR3 is 14 residues. Germline values: CDR1 SGHTS, CDR2 YDEGEE. DNA for the CDR3: TGTGCCAGCAGCTTGGGACTTCAGACCTACGAGCAGTACTTC. Translation gives CASSLGLQTYEQYF.

The chain uses TRBV4-2 and TRBJ2-3; 9 nucleotides agree with TRBD1. From germline, CDR1 is LGHNA and CDR2 YNFKEQ. This CDR3 is built from 13 residues. V shed 5 bases and J 11 bases; nucleotides not matched to a gene: 8. CDR3 sequence reads: CASSSDRGTGQYF. DNA for the CDR3: TGTGCCAGCAGCTCTGACAGGGGGACAGGGCAGTATTTT.

J is TRBJ1-1 and V is TRBV7-9; TRBD1 might be the D (6 bases). CDR3 length: 15 amino acids. V dropped 2 bases and J dropped 1 base, with 11 bases sitting between them. Germline CDR1 and CDR2: SEHNR and FQNEAQ (reference sequence). The CDR3 nucleotides are TGTGCCAGCAGCTTAAATACGGGACAGAACACTGAAGCTTTCTTT. Translated, it gives CASSLNTGQNTEAFF. The whole variable domain, remainder taken from reference TRBV7-9 and TRBJ1-1, is DTGVSQNPRHKITKRGQNVTFRCDPISEHNRLYWYRQTLGQGPEFLTYFQNEAQLEKSRLLSDRFSAERPKGSFSTLEIQRTEQGDSAMYLCASSLNTGQNTEAFFGQGTRLTVV.

Concerning this clone: A read error may account for a junction end that differs from germline. The genes are TRBV14 and TRBJ2-7; 8 positions match TRBD1. This CDR3 has 14 residues. Per germline, CDR1 SGHDN and CDR2 FVKESK. The CDR3, as DNA: TGTGCCAGCAGCCAACACAGCAAGACAGGGGCCCGAGACTTC. Translating gives CASSQHSKTGARDF.

V gene TRBV7-9 combines with J gene TRBJ2-7, with 7 nucleotides matching TRBD1. This CDR3 region has 15 residues. Germline-derived CDR1 and CDR2 are SEHNR and FQNEAQ (reference sequence). V shed 1 base and J 2 bases; nucleotides not matched to a gene: 5. The CDR3 DNA reads TGTGCCAGCAGCTTAGAGGGGGACAGCACCTACGAGCAGTACTTC. Residues: CASSLEGDSTYEQYF.

The CDR3 DNA follows: TGTGCCACCAGCAGTTCTCTCCAGGGGGGTTCGAATGGCTACACCTTC. It translates to CATSSSLQGGSNGYTF. This chain joins TRBV15 and TRBJ1-2; 7 bases line up with TRBD1. V was pared by 3 bases and J by 6 bases, with 13 bases of the junction left unmatched. This CDR3 spans 16 amino acids. Germline V gene lookup returns CDR1 LNHNV and CDR2 YYDKDF (reference sequence).

This clone was detected once. The chain recombines TRBV24-1 with TRBJ1-3, with TRBD1 identical over 7 bases. The CDR3 sequence is 13 residues long. The ends lost 9 bases at V and 2 bases at J; junction bases unmatched: 3. Looked up from germline, CDR1 is KGHDR and CDR2 is SFDVKD. CDR3 amino acids: CATADRAGNTIYF. CDR3 DNA: TGTGCCACCGCTGACAGGGCTGGAAACACCATATATTTT.

This clone was seen more than once but under ten times. J is TRBJ2-6 and V is TRBV27; 7 nucleotides align to TRBD2. The V gene end was trimmed by 3 bases and the J gene end by 1 base; junction bases not matched to a gene: 12. CDR1 and CDR2 (germline): MNHEY, SMNVEV (reference sequence). This CDR3 is built from 19 residues. In DNA form, the CDR3 reads TGTGCCAGCAGTTTGCGGTTTGGGGGGGTGATATCTGGGGCCAACGTCCTGACTTTC. It encodes CASSLRFGGVISGANVLTF.

The chain combines TRBV10-3 with TRBJ2-7, with D hard to call. The CDR3 has 13 amino acids. Trimming stripped 4 bases from V and 0 bases from J, with 7 bases between. Germline V gene data show CDR1 as ENHRY and CDR2 as SYGVKD. The CDR3 DNA sequence: TGTGCCATCAGTGGGAGCAGCTCCTACGAGCAGTACTTC. As protein: CAISGSSSYEQYF.

This clone was seen only once. V usage is TRBV27 and J usage is TRBJ1-1; 7 bases map to TRBD1. In germline, CDR1 is MNHEY, CDR2 SMNVEV (reference sequence). The CDR3 runs 15 residues. Trimming took 6 bases from V and 5 from J; bases not matched to a gene: 12. CDR3 bases: TGTGCCAGCAGAGGCCCAACAGGGGCGGAAACTGAAGCTTTCTTT. It translates to CASRGPTGAETEAFF.

V is TRBV14 and J is TRBJ2-2, with D unclear. The germline gives CDR1 SGHDN, CDR2 FVKESK. This CDR3 comprises 14 residues. With 3 bases removed from V and 4 bases from J, the gap between germline ends came to 9 bases. As DNA, the CDR3 is TGTGCCAGCAGCCAGCATCTTAGCACCGGGGAGCTGTTTTTT. As protein: CASSQHLSTGELFF.

This chain links TRBV10-1 with TRBJ2-1, with 9 positions matching TRBD1. Per germline, CDR1 WNHNN and CDR2 SYGVQD (reference sequence). The length of the CDR3 is 15 residues. Losses at the gene ends were 2 bases for V and 5 bases for J; bases not matched to a gene: 4. As DNA, the CDR3 is TGCGCCAGCAGTGAGATGGACAGGGGAAACAATGAGCAGTTCTTC. This gives the protein CASSEMDRGNNEQFF.

This clone has a single count. The V and J genes are TRBV27 and TRBJ1-1; D unclear. The germline V gene has CDR1 MNHEY and CDR2 SMNVEV (reference sequence). The CDR3 has 16 residues. Trimming took off 6 bases at V and 2 bases at J, with 19 bases between the two ends. The CDR3 spells CASRPDGSLINTEAFF. The DNA for the CDR3 is TGTGCCAGCAGGCCCGACGGGAGCCTAATTAACACTGAAGCTTTCTTT.

The rearrangement uses TRBV5-6 and TRBJ1-4, with a possible D match to TRBD1 (5 bases). The germline V gene encodes CDR1 SGHDT and CDR2 YYEEEE. V gave up 5 bases and J gave up 7 bases, with 12 bases separating them. CDR3 length equals 13 residues. CDR3 residues: CASSLGAPEKLFF. CDR3 coding DNA: TGTGCCAGCAGTCTTGGGGCACCTGAAAAACTGTTTTTT. The variable domain in full, with the rest retrieved from reference TRBV5-6 and TRBJ1-4, is DAGVTQSPTHLIKTRGQQVTLRCSPKSGHDTVSWYQQALGQGPQFIFQYYEEEERQRGNFPDRFSGHQFPNYSSELNVNALLLGDSALYLCASSLGAPEKLFFGSGTQLSVL.